Below, one T cell receptor beta chain is given with its context. Its antigen is still unknown. The data derive from a study of blood T cells in healthy people across ages. Study results and caveats: A strong correlation was seen between TCR beta diversity and naive T cell percentage.

The CDR3 spans 18 residues. Germline V gives CDR1 SGHAT, CDR2 FQNNGV. The ends were cut back, 6 bases at V and 0 bases at J, with 18 bases in the middle. Using a J-beta primer mix together with a sample-barcoded 5' primer, a second PCR was run for roughly 6 to 11 cycles. MiXCR, run by TCRdb on the 5' RACE reads, gives a single entry per CDR3 protein. Of hundreds of thousands of distinct CDR3 sequences in the sample, about 56% were seen once. Researchers isolated at least 7 million PBMCs per sample. The receptor comes from a man between 35 and 55 years old in good health. What was sequenced was blood. The V gene is TRBV11-2, the J gene TRBJ2-6, with D possibly matching TRBD1 (6 bases). The DNA of the CDR3 is TGTGCCAGCAGGGCTAAATTAACAGGGCGCTCTGGGGCCAACGTCCTGACTTTC. Encoded protein: CASRAKLTGRSGANVLTF.